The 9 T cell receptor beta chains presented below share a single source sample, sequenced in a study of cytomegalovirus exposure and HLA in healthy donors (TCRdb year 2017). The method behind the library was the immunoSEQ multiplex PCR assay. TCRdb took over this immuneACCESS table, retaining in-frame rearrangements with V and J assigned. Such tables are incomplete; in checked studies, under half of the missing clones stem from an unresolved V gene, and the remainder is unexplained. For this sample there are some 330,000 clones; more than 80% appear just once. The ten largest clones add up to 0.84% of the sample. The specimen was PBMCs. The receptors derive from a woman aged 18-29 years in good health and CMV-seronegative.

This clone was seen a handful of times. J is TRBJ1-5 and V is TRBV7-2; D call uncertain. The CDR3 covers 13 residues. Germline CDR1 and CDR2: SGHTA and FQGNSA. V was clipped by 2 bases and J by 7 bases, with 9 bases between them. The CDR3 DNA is TGTGCCAGCAGCTTAACGGGTGTACAGCCCCAGCATTTT. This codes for CASSLTGVQPQHF.

The DNA of the CDR3 is TGCAGCGTTGAAGGGGACAGGGGCCTTCACAATGAGCAGTTCTTC. Its protein product is CSVEGDRGLHNEQFF. The V gene is TRBV29-1, the J gene TRBJ2-1; TRBD1 matches 10 bases. The CDR3 extends over 15 amino acids. The germline V gene encodes CDR1 SQVTM and CDR2 ANQGSEA. The ends lost 1 base at V and 5 bases at J; junction bases unmatched: 5.

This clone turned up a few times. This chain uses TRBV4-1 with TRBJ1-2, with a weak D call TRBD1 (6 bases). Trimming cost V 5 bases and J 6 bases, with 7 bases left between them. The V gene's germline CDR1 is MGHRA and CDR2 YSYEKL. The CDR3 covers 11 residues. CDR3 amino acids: CASSRQDGYTF. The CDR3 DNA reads TGCGCCAGCAGCAGACAGGATGGCTACACCTTC.

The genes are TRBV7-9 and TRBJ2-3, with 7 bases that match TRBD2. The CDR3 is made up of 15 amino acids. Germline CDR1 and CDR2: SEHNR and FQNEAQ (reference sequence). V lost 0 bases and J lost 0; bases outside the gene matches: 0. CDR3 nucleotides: TGTGCCAGCAGCTTAGCGGGAGGGAGCACAGATACGCAGTATTTT. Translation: CASSLAGGSTDTQYF.

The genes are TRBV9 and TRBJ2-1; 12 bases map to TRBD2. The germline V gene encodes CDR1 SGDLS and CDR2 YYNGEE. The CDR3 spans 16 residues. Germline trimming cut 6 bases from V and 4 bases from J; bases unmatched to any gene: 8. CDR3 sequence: CASNPSGTSGYNEQFF. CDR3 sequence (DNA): TGTGCCAGCAACCCTTCCGGGACTAGCGGGTACAATGAGCAGTTCTTC. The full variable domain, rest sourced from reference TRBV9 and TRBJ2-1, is DSGVTQTPKHLITATGQRVTLRCSPRSGDLSVYWYQQSLDQGLQFLIQYYNGEERAKGNILERFSAQQFPDLHSELNLSSLELGDSALYFCASNPSGTSGYNEQFFGPGTRLTVL.

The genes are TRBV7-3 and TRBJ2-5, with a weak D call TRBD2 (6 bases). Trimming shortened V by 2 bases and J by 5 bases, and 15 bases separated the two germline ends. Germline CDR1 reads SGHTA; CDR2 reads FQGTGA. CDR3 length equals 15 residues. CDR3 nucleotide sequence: TGTGCCAGCAGCTTAGGGGGGACTCGAGGGGAGACCCAGTACTTC. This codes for CASSLGGTRGETQYF.

The CDR3 sequence: CASSESDSGGYTF. The CDR3 bases are TGTGCCAGCAGTGAATCAGACAGTGGCGGCTACACCTTC. The rearrangement links TRBV25-1 to TRBJ1-2; tentative D call: TRBD1 (5 bases). Germline assignment: CDR1 MGHDK and CDR2 SYGVNS. This CDR3 has 13 amino acids. The V end lost 1 base, the J end lost 8 bases, and 11 bases lay between the germline ends.

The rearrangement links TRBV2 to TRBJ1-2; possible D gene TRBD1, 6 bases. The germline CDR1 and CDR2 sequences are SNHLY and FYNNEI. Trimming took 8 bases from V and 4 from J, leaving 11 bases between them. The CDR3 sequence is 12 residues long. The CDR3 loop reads CASGVDSYGYTF. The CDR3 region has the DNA TGTGCCAGCGGTGTGGACAGCTATGGCTACACCTTC.

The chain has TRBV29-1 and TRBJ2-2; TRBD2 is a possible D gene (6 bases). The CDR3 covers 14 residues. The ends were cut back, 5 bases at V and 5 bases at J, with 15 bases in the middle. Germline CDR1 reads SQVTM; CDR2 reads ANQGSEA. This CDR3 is CSVRWDLKTGELFF. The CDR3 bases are TGCAGCGTTCGATGGGACTTAAAGACCGGGGAGCTGTTTTTT.